This T cell receptor beta chain appears in the sequencing data of a study of pediatric ulcerative colitis. Overall study findings and caveats: Rectal repertoires separated controls, mild-moderate and acute severe colitis.

Rectal tissue came from one to two pinch biopsies taken at colonoscopy. The ends were cut back, 6 bases at V and 0 bases at J, with 13 bases in the middle. The CDR3 has 14 amino acids. Per germline, CDR1 SGHNT and CDR2 YYREEE (reference sequence). Using immunoSEQ multiplex PCR, the repertoire was profiled, and TCRdb retains in-frame clones only, with some absent. This sample has about 36,000 clones, with around three quarters found just once. As to this clone: Antigen unknown.

Sequenced: gut tissue. The chain has TRBV5-4 and TRBJ2-7, with a possible D match to TRBD2 (5 bases). This TCR was sampled from a boy aged 10-17 years with moderate ulcerative colitis. The CDR3 spells CASTKVGSSYEQYF. The CDR3 DNA is TGTGCCAGCACCAAAGTAGGGAGCTCCTACGAGCAGTACTTC.